The clone carrying this T cell receptor beta chain was seen repeatedly, ten times or more. This sample was included in a study of T-cell reconstitution after alpha-beta-depleted transplantation in children. As it was prepared, the TCRbeta library received unique molecular identifiers. TCRdb redid the calling of the PCR reads with MiXCR, one entry per CDR3 protein. Altogether around 140,000 distinct CDR3 sequences are present, 8.8% being singletons, with the ten largest covering around 18%. Deletions cut 4 bases from V and 6 bases from J, with 6 bases between. CDR1 and CDR2 (germline): ENHRY, SYGVKD. The length of the CDR3 is 12 residues.

The receptor's source is a female patient under 10 years old who had a stem cell transplant for congenital amegakaryocytic thrombocytopenia, so the T cells may come from the graft donor. Specimen: PBMCs, mostly from graft donor cells, collected 180 days after TCRalphabeta/CD19-depleted stem cell transplant. This chain joins TRBV10-3 and TRBJ2-2; unclear D gene. The CDR3 DNA reads as TGTGCCATCAGTGTGGGATCCGGGGAGCTGTTTTTT. Translation gives CAISVGSGELFF.